Listed below are T cell receptor beta chains from one sample, sequenced in a study of Ad26.COV2.S vaccination and SARS-CoV-2 variants. Assay used: immunoSEQ multiplex PCR; TCRdb lists only in-frame clones, some missing. The sample lists about 94,000 clones; under 90% were seen once. Sequencing used peripheral blood, obtained after recovery from COVID-19. These receptors originate from a human donor who had recovered from COVID-19. The CDR3 runs from the conserved cysteine through the conserved F or W. The D gene is left open where the match is weak. Clone size is stated in some rows and not others, as once, few, many or a class when expanded.

d_gene	v_gene	j_gene	abundance	CDR3aa	CDR3nt
.	TRBV4-3	TRBJ1-5	.	CASSLSGNQPQHF	TGCGCCAGCAGCCTATCGGGGAATCAGCCCCAGCATTTT
.	TRBV19	TRBJ2-7	.	CASSILPGVANYEQYF	TGTGCCAGTAGTATTCTACCGGGCGTTGCTAACTACGAGCAGTACTTC
.	TRBV7-3	TRBJ2-1	.	CASSLEGPPGNEQFF	TGTGCCAGCAGCTTAGAGGGCCCTCCGGGGAATGAGCAGTTCTTC
.	TRBV7-9	TRBJ2-2	.	CASSPVPLARAGGELFF	TGTGCCAGCAGCCCGGTCCCGCTAGCACGAGCGGGCGGGGAGCTGTTTTTT
.	TRBV7-8	TRBJ2-5	.	CASSALIGVQETQYF	TGTGCCAGCAGCGCCCTCATAGGCGTCCAAGAGACCCAGTACTTC
TRBD1	TRBV28	TRBJ2-2	.	CASSLMGQGSGELFF	TGTGCCAGCAGTTTAATGGGACAGGGTTCCGGGGAGCTGTTTTTT
.	TRBV6-1	TRBJ2-1	.	CASTEWGLTSMVQFF	TGTGCCAGCACTGAATGGGGACTCACTTCAATGGTGCAGTTCTTC
.	TRBV28	TRBJ1-5	few	CASSFEDRQYQPQHF	TGTGCCAGCAGTTTCGAGGACAGACAATATCAGCCCCAGCATTTT
.	TRBV5-6	TRBJ1-1	once	CASSLMGHGGNTEAFF	TGTGCCAGCAGCTTGATGGGGCATGGGGGGAACACTGAAGCTTTCTTT
TRBD1	TRBV7-9	TRBJ1-2	.	CASSGIRTGKENYGYTF	TGTGCCAGCAGCGGCATCAGGACAGGGAAGGAGAACTATGGCTACACCTTC
.	TRBV18	TRBJ2-6	once	CASSPYGPGSGANVLTF	TGTGCCAGCTCACCTTACGGTCCCGGCTCTGGGGCCAACGTCCTGACTTTC
TRBD1	TRBV29-1	TRBJ2-3	once	CSVEEQGDASTDTQYF	TGCAGCGTTGAAGAACAGGGGGATGCTAGCACAGATACGCAGTATTTT
.	TRBV11-3	TRBJ1-2	.	CASSLVGVLGYTF	TGTGCCAGCAGCTTAGTAGGGGTTCTAGGCTACACCTTC
.	TRBV11-3	TRBJ1-1	.	CASSTINRATEAFF	TGTGCCAGCAGCACCATCAACAGGGCTACTGAAGCTTTCTTT
.	TRBV21-1	TRBJ2-7	.	CASRRIKMTGRRGLYEQYF	TGTGCCAGCAGACGGATTAAAATGACAGGGAGAAGAGGGTTATACGAGCAGTACTTC
.	TRBV6-4	TRBJ2-2	.	CASSPLPSGAGELFF	TGTGCCAGCAGCCCCCTCCCTAGTGGGGCCGGGGAGCTGTTTTTT
TRBD1	TRBV3-1/TRBV3-2	TRBJ2-7	once	CASSPTAQGDEQYF	TGTGCCAGCAGCCCGACCGCCCAGGGGGACGAGCAGTACTTC
.	TRBV9	TRBJ1-2	.	CASSVEFGGYGYTF	TGTGCCAGCAGCGTAGAGTTTGGGGGCTATGGCTACACCTTC
.	TRBV19	TRBJ1-5	.	CASTPGTNQPQHF	TGTGCCAGTACCCCAGGGACTAATCAGCCCCAGCATTTT
.	TRBV5-6	TRBJ1-3	.	CASSLVRGRSGNTIYF	TGTGCCAGCAGCTTGGTCCGGGGGCGGTCTGGAAACACCATATATTTT
TRBD1	TRBV28	TRBJ1-1	.	CASKGQGGILNTEAFF	TGTGCCAGCAAGGGACAGGGCGGGATACTGAACACTGAAGCTTTCTTT
.	TRBV19	TRBJ2-7	.	CASSIYWVGDSGYEQYF	TGTGCCAGTAGTATTTACTGGGTTGGGGACTCGGGATACGAGCAGTACTTC
TRBD2	TRBV6-2/TRBV6-3	TRBJ2-1	.	CASSSRPGERGNSYNEQFF	TGTGCCAGCAGTTCGCGCCCCGGGGAGCGGGGCAACTCCTACAATGAGCAGTTCTTC
.	TRBV13	TRBJ2-2	.	CASSPTLGVLFF	TGTGCCAGCAGCCCAACATTGGGAGTGCTGTTTTTT
TRBD2	TRBV5-6	TRBJ2-3	.	CASSTPSGYTDTQYF	TGTGCCAGCAGCACACCTAGCGGGTACACAGATACGCAGTATTTT
.	TRBV4-3	TRBJ1-1	.	CASSQDMAEAFF	TGCGCCAGCAGCCAAGACATGGCGGAAGCTTTCTTT
.	TRBV7-8	TRBJ2-7	.	CASSLSGAAYEQYF	TGTGCCAGCAGCTTGTCGGGGGCCGCCTACGAGCAGTACTTC
TRBD2	TRBV7-6	TRBJ2-7	once	CASSPLAVSYEQYF	TGTGCCAGCAGCCCACTAGCGGTGTCCTACGAGCAGTACTTC
TRBD1	TRBV28	TRBJ1-1	.	CASSFDRAEAFF	TGTGCCAGCAGTTTTGACAGGGCTGAAGCTTTCTTT
.	TRBV21-1	TRBJ1-2	.	CASSNRPKTTASYGYTF	TGTGCCAGCAGCAACAGACCCAAGACTACAGCCTCCTATGGCTACACCTTC
.	TRBV5-5	TRBJ2-7	.	CASSPLGGSYEQYF	TGTGCCAGCAGCCCCCTCGGGGGCTCCTACGAGCAGTACTTC
.	TRBV11-2	TRBJ1-5	.	CASSQDGRTDQPQHF	TGTGCCAGCAGCCAGGACGGGAGAACAGATCAGCCCCAGCATTTT
TRBD2	TRBV15	TRBJ2-7	.	CATSRERGSRYEQYF	TGTGCCACCAGCAGAGAACGCGGGAGTCGGTACGAGCAGTACTTC
.	TRBV19	TRBJ1-1	.	CASSTELNTEAFF	TGTGCCAGTAGTACGGAGTTGAACACTGAAGCTTTCTTT